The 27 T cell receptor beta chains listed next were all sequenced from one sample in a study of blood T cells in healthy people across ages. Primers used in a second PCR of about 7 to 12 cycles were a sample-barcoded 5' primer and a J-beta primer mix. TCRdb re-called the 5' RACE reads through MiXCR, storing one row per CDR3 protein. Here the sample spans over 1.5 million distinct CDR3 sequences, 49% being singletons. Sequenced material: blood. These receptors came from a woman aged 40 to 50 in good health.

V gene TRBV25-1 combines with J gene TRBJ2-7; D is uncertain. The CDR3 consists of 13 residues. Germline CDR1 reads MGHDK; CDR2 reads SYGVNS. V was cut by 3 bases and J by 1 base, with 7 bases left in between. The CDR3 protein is CASSEFGSYEQYF. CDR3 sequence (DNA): TGTGCCAGCAGTGAGTTTGGATCCTACGAGCAGTACTTC.

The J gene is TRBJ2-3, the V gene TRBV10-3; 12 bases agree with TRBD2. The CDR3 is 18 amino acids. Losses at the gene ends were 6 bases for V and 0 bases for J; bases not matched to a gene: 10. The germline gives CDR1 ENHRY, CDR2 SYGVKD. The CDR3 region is CAISGGTSGPSSTDTQYF. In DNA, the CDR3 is TGTGCCATCAGCGGCGGGACTAGCGGGCCCTCGAGCACAGATACGCAGTATTTT.

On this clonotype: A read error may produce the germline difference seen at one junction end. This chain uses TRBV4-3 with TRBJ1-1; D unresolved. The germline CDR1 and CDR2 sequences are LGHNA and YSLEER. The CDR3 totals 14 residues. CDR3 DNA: TGTGCCAGCAGCCAAGACGCAGGTAACACTGAAGCTTTCTTT. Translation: CASSQDAGNTEAFF.

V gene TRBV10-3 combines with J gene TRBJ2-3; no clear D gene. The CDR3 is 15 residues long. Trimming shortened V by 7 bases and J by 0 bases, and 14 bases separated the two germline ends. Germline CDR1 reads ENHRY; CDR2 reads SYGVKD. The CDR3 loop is CAITQTPTSTDTQYF. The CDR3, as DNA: TGTGCCATCACCCAGACACCAACTAGCACAGATACGCAGTATTTT.

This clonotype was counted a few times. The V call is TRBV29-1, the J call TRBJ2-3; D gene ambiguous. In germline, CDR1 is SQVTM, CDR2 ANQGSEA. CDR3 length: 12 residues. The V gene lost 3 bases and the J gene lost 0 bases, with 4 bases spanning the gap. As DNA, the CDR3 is TGCAGCGTTGAGGTTAGCACAGATACGCAGTATTTT. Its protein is CSVEVSTDTQYF.

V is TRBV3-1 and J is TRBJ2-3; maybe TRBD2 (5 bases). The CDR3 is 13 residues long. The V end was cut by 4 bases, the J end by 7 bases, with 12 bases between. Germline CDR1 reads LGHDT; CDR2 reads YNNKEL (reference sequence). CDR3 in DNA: TGTGCCAGCAGCCCGGGGAGCACGAATACGCAGTATTTT. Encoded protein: CASSPGSTNTQYF.

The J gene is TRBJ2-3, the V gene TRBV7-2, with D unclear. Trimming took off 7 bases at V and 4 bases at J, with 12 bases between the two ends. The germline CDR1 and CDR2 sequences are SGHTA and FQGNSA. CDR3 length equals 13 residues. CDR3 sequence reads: CASMVKWADTQYF. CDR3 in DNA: TGTGCCAGCATGGTGAAGTGGGCAGATACGCAGTATTTT.

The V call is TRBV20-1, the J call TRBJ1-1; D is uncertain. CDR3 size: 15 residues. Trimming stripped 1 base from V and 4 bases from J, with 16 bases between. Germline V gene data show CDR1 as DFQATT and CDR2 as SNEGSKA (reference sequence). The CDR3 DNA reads TGCAGTGCTAGAGTTAGTGGACCCGTGGGCACTGAAGCTTTCTTT. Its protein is CSARVSGPVGTEAFF.

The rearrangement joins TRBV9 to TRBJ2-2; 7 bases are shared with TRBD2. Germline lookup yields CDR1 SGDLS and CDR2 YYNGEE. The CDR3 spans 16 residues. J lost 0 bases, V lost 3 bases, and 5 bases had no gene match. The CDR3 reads CASSDQLAANTGELFF. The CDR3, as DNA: TGTGCCAGCAGCGACCAGCTAGCGGCGAACACCGGGGAGCTGTTTTTT.

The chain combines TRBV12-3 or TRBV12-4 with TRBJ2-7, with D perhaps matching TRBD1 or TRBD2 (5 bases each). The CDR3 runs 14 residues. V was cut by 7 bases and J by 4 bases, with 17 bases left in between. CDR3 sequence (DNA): TGTGCCAGCAAGGAAACAGGACTTGTGTACGAGCAGTACTTC. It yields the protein CASKETGLVYEQYF.

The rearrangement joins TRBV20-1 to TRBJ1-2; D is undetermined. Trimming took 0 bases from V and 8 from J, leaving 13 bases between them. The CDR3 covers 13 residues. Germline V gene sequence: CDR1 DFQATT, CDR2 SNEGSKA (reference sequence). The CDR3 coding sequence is TGCAGTGCTAGAGATCCGAGTGGTCGGGGCTACACCTTC. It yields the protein CSARDPSGRGYTF.

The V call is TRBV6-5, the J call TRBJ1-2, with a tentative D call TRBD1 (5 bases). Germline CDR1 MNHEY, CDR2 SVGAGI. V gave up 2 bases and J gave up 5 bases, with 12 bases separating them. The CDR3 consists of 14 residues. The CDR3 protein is CASSYKRQPYGYTF. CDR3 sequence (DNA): TGTGCCAGCAGTTACAAAAGACAGCCTTATGGCTACACCTTC.

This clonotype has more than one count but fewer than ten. The CDR3 is CASSRDRGTHGYTF. DNA for the CDR3: TGTGCCAGCAGCCGGGACAGGGGTACTCATGGCTACACCTTC. The chain links TRBV3-1 to TRBJ1-2, with 10 bases fitting TRBD1. The V gene's germline CDR1 is LGHDT and CDR2 YNNKEL (reference sequence). After removal of 4 bases from V and 6 bases from J, the junction contained 5 bases not matched to a gene. This CDR3 region has 14 residues.

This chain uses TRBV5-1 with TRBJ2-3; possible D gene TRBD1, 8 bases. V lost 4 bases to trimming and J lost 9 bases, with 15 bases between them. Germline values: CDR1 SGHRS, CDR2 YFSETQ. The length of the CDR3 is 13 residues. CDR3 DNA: TGCGCCAGCAGCATGGACAGGGACTACACGCAGTATTTT. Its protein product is CASSMDRDYTQYF.

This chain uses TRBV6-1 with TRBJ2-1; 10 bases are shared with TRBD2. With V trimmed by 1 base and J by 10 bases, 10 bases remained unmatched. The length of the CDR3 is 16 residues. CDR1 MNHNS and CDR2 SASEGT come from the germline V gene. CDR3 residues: CASSEVERGGLSEQFF. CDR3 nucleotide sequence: TGTGCCAGCAGTGAAGTCGAGCGGGGGGGCCTTAGCGAGCAGTTCTTC.

CDR3 nucleotides: TGTGCCAGCAGCCAAGATAGGAGATCGGCGGATACGCAGTATTTT. Protein sequence: CASSQDRRSADTQYF. This chain links TRBV3-1 with TRBJ2-3; D is undetermined. The CDR3 is made up of 15 amino acids. CDR1 and CDR2 (germline): LGHDT, YNNKEL (reference sequence). Trimming stripped 0 bases from V and 6 bases from J, with 13 bases between.

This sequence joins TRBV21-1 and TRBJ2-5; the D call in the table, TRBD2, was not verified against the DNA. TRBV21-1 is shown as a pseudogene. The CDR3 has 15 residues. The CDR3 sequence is CASSKARLAGETQYF. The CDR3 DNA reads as TGTGCCAGCAGCAAAGCCAGACTAGCGGGGGAGACCCAGTACTTC.

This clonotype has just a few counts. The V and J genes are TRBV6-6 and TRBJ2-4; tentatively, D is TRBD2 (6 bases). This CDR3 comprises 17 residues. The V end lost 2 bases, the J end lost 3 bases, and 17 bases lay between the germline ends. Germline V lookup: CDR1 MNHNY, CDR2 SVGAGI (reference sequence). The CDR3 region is CASSYKWAGGDKNIQYF. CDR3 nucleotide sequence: TGTGCCAGCAGTTACAAGTGGGCAGGCGGGGACAAAAACATTCAGTACTTC.

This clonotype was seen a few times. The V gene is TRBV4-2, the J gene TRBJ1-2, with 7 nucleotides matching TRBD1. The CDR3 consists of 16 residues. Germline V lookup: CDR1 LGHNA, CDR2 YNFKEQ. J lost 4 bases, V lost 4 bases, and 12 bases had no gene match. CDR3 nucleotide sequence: TGTGCCAGCAGCCTAATCGGACAGGCATTTCTCTATGGCTACACCTTC. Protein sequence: CASSLIGQAFLYGYTF.

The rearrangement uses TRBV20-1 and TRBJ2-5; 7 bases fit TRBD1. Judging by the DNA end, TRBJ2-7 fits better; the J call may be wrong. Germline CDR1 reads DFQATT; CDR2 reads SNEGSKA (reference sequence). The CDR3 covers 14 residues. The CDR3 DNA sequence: TGCAGTGCTAGAGCGACAGGGTTATTGAGCGAGCAGTACTTC. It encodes CSARATGLLSEQYF.

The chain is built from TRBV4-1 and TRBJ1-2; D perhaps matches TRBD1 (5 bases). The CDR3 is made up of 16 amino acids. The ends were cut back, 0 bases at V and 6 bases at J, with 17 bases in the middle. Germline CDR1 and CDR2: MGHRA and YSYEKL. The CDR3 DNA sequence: TGCGCCAGCAGCCAAGAAGGTCTCAGGGAGGTAGATGGCTACACCTTC. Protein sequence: CASSQEGLREVDGYTF.

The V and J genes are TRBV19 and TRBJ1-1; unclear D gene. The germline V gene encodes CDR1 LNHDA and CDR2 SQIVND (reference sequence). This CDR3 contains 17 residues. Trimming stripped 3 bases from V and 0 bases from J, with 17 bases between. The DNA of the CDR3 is TGTGCCAGTAGTATCGCCGAGTATGGGAGAATGAACACTGAAGCTTTCTTT. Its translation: CASSIAEYGRMNTEAFF.

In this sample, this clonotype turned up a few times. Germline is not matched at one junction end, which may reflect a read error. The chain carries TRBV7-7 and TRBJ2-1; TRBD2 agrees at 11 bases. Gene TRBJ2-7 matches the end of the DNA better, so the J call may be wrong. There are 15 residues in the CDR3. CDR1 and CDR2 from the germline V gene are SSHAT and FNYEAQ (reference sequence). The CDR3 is CASSFGTSGYNEQYF. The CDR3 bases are TGTGCTAGCAGCTTCGGGACTAGCGGATACAATGAGCAGTACTTC.

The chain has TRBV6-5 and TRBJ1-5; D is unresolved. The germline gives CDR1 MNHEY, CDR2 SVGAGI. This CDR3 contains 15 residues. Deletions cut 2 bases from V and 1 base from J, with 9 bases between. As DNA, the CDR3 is TGTGCCAGCAGTTACGCCAGCAACAGCAATCAGCCCCAGCATTTT. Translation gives CASSYASNSNQPQHF.

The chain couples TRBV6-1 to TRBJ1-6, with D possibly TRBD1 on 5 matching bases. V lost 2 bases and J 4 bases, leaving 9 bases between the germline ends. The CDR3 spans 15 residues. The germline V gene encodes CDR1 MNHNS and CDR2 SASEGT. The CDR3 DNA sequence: TGTGCCAGCAGTGAAATGACAGCGTATAATTCACCCCTCCACTTT. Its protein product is CASSEMTAYNSPLHF.

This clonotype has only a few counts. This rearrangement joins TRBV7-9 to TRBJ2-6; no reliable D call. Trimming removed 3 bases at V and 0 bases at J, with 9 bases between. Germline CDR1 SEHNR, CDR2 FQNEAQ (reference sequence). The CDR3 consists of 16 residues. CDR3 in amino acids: CASSFLLASGANVLTF. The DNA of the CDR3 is TGTGCCAGCAGCTTTCTTCTGGCCTCTGGGGCCAACGTCCTGACTTTC. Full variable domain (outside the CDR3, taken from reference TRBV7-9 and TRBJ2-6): DTGVSQNPRHKITKRGQNVTFRCDPISEHNRLYWYRQTLGQGPEFLTYFQNEAQLEKSRLLSDRFSAERPKGSFSTLEIQRTEQGDSAMYLCASSFLLASGANVLTFGAGSRLTVL.

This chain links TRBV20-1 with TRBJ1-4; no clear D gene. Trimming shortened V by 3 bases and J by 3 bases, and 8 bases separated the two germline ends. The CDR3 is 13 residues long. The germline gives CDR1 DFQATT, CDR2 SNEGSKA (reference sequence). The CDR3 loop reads CSASPLANEKLFF. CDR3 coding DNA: TGCAGTGCTAGTCCCCTTGCTAATGAAAAACTGTTTTTT.